A single TCR beta chain is shown here with its context. This sample was included in a study of blood T cell repertoires in COVID-19. The wider study: Collection of acute and convalescent COVID-19 samples took place in the United States, Italy and Spain.

Authors' processing steps: The assay estimated nucleated cells by amplifying reference gene primers. TCRdb's table, derived via immunoSEQ multiplex PCR, lists solely in-frame clones and lacks some. V and J calls plus clone size are reproduced from that table; the DNA served to infer D and trimming. The sample carries approximately 90,000 clones, around nine tenths recorded once. V shed 4 bases and J 6 bases; nucleotides not matched to a gene: 5. The CDR3 totals 14 residues. Germline assignment: CDR1 MDHEN and CDR2 SYDVKM. Sequencing used peripheral blood. The chain is built from TRBV28 and TRBJ1-5; 8 nucleotides line up with TRBD1. The TCR originated in a man between 60 and 75 years old with COVID-19, enrolled during active disease. CDR3 amino acids: CASSSQGAGQPQHF. Written as DNA, the CDR3 is TGTGCCAGCAGTTCCCAGGGGGCCGGTCAGCCCCAGCATTTT.